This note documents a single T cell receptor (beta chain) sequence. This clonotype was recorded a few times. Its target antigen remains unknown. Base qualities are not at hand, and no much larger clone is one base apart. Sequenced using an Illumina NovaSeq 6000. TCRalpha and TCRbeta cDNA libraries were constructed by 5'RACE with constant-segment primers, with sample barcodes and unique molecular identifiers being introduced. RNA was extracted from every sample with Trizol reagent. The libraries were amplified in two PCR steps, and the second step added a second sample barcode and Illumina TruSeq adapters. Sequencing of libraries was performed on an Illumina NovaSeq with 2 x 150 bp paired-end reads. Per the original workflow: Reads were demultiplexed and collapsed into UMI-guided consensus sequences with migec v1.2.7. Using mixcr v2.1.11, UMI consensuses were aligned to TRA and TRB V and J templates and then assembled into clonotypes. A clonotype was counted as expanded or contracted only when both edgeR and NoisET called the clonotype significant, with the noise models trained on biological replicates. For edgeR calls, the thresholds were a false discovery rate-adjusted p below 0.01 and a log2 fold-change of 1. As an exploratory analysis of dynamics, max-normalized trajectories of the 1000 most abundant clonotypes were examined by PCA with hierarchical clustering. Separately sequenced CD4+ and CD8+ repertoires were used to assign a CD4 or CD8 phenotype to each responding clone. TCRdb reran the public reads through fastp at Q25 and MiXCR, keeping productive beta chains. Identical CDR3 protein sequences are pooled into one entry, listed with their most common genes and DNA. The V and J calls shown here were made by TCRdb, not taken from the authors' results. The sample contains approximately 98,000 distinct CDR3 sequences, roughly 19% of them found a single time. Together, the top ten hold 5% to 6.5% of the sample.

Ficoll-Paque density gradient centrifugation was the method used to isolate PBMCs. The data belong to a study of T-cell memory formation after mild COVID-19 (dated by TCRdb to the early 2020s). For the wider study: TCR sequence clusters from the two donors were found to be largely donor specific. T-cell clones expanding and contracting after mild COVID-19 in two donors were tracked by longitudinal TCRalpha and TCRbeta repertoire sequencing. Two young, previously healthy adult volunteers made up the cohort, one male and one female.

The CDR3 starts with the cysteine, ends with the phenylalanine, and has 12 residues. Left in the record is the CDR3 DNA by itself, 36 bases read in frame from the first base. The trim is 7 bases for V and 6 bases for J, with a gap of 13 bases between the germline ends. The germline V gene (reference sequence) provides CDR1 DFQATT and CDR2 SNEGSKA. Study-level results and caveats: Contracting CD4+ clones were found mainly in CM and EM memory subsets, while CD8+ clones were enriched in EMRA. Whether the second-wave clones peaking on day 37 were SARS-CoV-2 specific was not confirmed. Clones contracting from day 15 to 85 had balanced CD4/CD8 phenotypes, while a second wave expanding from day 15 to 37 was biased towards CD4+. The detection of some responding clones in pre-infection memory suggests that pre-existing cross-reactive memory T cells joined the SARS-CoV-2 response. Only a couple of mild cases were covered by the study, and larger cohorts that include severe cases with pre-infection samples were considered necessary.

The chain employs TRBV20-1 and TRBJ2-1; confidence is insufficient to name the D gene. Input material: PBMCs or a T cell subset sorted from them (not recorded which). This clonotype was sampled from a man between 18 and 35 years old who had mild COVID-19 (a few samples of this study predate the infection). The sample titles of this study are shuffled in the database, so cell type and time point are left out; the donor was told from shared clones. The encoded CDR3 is CSVWTPANEQFF. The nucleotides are TGCAGTGTTTGGACCCCGGCCAATGAGCAGTTCTTC.